Each of the 31 T cell receptor beta chains below was sequenced from the same sample in a study of shared clonotypes between healthy human individuals. As defined, naive CD8 cells were CD45RO-negative and positively selected for CCR7, with terminally differentiated effector memory CD45RA+ cells excluded. The assay was immunoSEQ multiplex PCR, and TCRdb's table has in-frame clones only and misses some. The profile shows about 2 million clones, about 94% of them singletons. The sequencing sample was made of naive CD8+ T cells sorted from blood. The receptors shown here come from a man younger than 35 in good health.

In nucleotides, the CDR3 is TGCGCCAGCGCAGAGGGGGCGCACTCCTACGAGCAGTACTTC. Translated: CASAEGAHSYEQYF. The chain combines TRBV4-3 with TRBJ2-7; TRBD1 aligns across 7 bases. The CDR3 loop spans 14 amino acids. J was trimmed by 0 bases and V by 8 bases; bases with no gene match: 7. Germline-derived CDR1 and CDR2 are LGHNA and YSLEER.

Points on this clone: Other DNA variants within this sample encode the same CDR3. This sequence joins TRBV27 and TRBJ1-2; maybe TRBD1 (5 bases). The germline V gene encodes CDR1 MNHEY and CDR2 SMNVEV (reference sequence). V lost 5 bases, J lost 8 bases, and 12 bases lay in between. The CDR3 totals 12 residues. The DNA of the CDR3 is TGTGCCAGCAGTCCCCTCGGGGGGGGCTACACCTTC. Translation gives CASSPLGGGYTF.

As for this clone: At the DNA level, this CDR3 is encoded by other sequences in the same sample as well. The chain carries TRBV11-2 and TRBJ2-5; the D gene is possibly TRBD1 (6 bases). CDR3 length: 14 amino acids. Germline CDR1 reads SGHAT; CDR2 reads FQNNGV. Trimming took 1 base from V and 1 from J, leaving 7 bases between them. The CDR3 reads CASSLVGGQETQYF. For the CDR3, the DNA is TGTGCCAGCAGCTTAGTAGGGGGCCAAGAGACCCAGTACTTC.

V gene TRBV19 combines with J gene TRBJ1-2; no definite D call. The CDR3 runs to 12 residues. Germline CDR1 is LNHDA and CDR2 is SQIVND (reference sequence). V dropped 5 bases and J dropped 8 bases, with 12 bases sitting between them. In DNA form, the CDR3 reads TGTGCCAGTAGTGCGGGCGGGTACGGCTACACCTTC. This encodes CASSAGGYGYTF. The variable domain in full, with the rest retrieved from reference TRBV19 and TRBJ1-2, is DGGITQSPKYLFRKEGQNVTLSCEQNLNHDAMYWYRQDPGQGLRLIYYSQIVNDFQKGDIAEGYSVSREKKESFPLTVTSAQKNPTAFYLCASSAGGYGYTFGSGTRLTVV.

This rearrangement joins TRBV6-5 to TRBJ1-2, with D maybe TRBD1 (5 bases). This CDR3 contains 12 residues. The V end was cut by 4 bases, the J end by 6 bases, with 9 bases between. CDR1 MNHEY and CDR2 SVGAGI come from the germline V gene. CDR3 in amino acids: CASSSEGNGYTF. CDR3 nucleotide sequence: TGTGCCAGCAGTTCCGAGGGGAATGGCTACACCTTC.

The chain combines TRBV2 with TRBJ2-4, with 9 bases fitting TRBD2. Germline loops: CDR1 SNHLY, CDR2 FYNNEI. The CDR3 runs to 14 residues. The J segment lost 7 bases and the V segment lost 6 bases, leaving 7 bases of the junction unmatched. The CDR3 DNA reads as TGTGCCAGCAGCCCCGGGACTAGCAAGAACATTCAGTACTTC. Protein product: CASSPGTSKNIQYF.

V gene TRBV27 combines with J gene TRBJ1-4; D not certain. CDR1 and CDR2 from the germline V gene are MNHEY and SMNVEV (reference sequence). V lost 3 bases, J lost 7 bases, and 12 bases lay in between. There are 14 residues in the CDR3. CDR3 in DNA: TGTGCCAGCAGTTTGACTGCGGGCCTTGAAAAACTGTTTTTT. Amino acids: CASSLTAGLEKLFF.

CDR3 sequence (DNA): TGCAGCGGTACCGGGTCCTACAATGAGCAGTTCTTC. Translated: CSGTGSYNEQFF. The gene calls are TRBV29-1 and TRBJ2-1; D ambiguous. The CDR3 consists of 12 residues. With 7 bases removed from V and 1 base from J, the gap between germline ends came to 8 bases. Germline V gene lookup returns CDR1 SQVTM and CDR2 ANQGSEA.

The genes are TRBV29-1 and TRBJ1-2, with D possibly being TRBD1 (6 bases). Per germline, CDR1 SQVTM and CDR2 ANQGSEA. The CDR3 extends over 12 amino acids. Between the trimmed V and J ends, which lost 4 bases and 7 bases, there was a span of 13 bases. The chain's CDR3 is CSVVQGQGGYTF. For the CDR3, the DNA is TGCAGCGTTGTGCAGGGGCAGGGTGGCTACACCTTC.

This sequence joins TRBV6-1 and TRBJ1-2; no clear D. CDR3 length: 11 amino acids. The germline gives CDR1 MNHNS, CDR2 SASEGT. The V gene lost 3 bases and the J gene lost 4 bases, with 3 bases spanning the gap. Written as DNA, the CDR3 is TGTGCCAGCAGTGACTTCTATGGCTACACCTTC. Translation: CASSDFYGYTF.

For this clone: One end of the junction fails to match germline, which may point to a read error. The rearrangement links TRBV13 to TRBJ1-6; D remains unclear. The germline CDR1 and CDR2 sequences are PRHDT and FYEKMQ (reference sequence). This CDR3 region has 16 residues. Here the CDR3 reads CASSLGGQSFNSPLHF. CDR3 DNA: TGTGCCAGCAGCTTGGGAGGTCAGTCCTTTAATTCACCCCTCCACTTT.

In nucleotides, the CDR3 is TGTGCCACCAGCAGCACACCTAGGACAGATGATGAGGGCTACACCTTC. This encodes CATSSTPRTDDEGYTF. V gene TRBV15 combines with J gene TRBJ1-2; possible D gene TRBD1, 6 bases. CDR3 length: 16 residues. The germline V and J ends were trimmed by 3 bases and 8 bases, with 22 bases remaining between them. Germline loops: CDR1 LNHNV, CDR2 YYDKDF (reference sequence).

The chain recombines TRBV7-6 with TRBJ1-4, with D perhaps TRBD1 (6 bases). CDR3 length: 17 amino acids. Trimming took off 6 bases at V and 3 bases at J, with 20 bases between the two ends. CDR1 is SGHVS, CDR2 FNYEAQ, per germline. Written as DNA, the CDR3 is TGTGCCAGCAGTCTTTGGGCCGGGGGCACGGCTAATGAAAAACTGTTTTTT. Amino acids: CASSLWAGGTANEKLFF.

This clone was recorded once. This chain connects TRBV6-5 to TRBJ1-1; D is possibly TRBD1 (6 bases). Trimming shortened V by 6 bases and J by 0 bases, and 8 bases separated the two germline ends. The CDR3 spans 13 residues. Germline assignment: CDR1 MNHEY and CDR2 SVGAGI. The CDR3 DNA is TGTGCCAGCAGAGGACAGATGAACACTGAAGCTTTCTTT. It codes for CASRGQMNTEAFF.

DNA for the CDR3: TGCGCCAGCAGCCAACAACAGGGCACCTACGAGCAGTACTTC. This codes for CASSQQQGTYEQYF. The chain uses TRBV4-1 and TRBJ2-7; TRBD1 is a possible D gene (6 bases). Trimming left V 2 bases short and J 2 bases short, with 10 bases between. Germline CDR1 MGHRA, CDR2 YSYEKL. The length of the CDR3 is 14 residues.

Points on this clone: Within the sample, other DNA sequences also encode this same CDR3. The J gene is TRBJ1-1, the V gene TRBV4-3, with D perhaps matching TRBD1 (5 bases). Germline V lookup: CDR1 LGHNA, CDR2 YSLEER. V lost 0 bases to trimming and J lost 0 bases, with 8 bases between them. The CDR3 is made up of 15 amino acids. As DNA, the CDR3 is TGCGCCAGCAGCCAAGACGAGGGGCTGAACACTGAAGCTTTCTTT. This gives the protein CASSQDEGLNTEAFF.

The chain has TRBV2 and TRBJ2-1; 13 nucleotides align to TRBD2. Trimming removed 5 bases from V and 2 bases from J; junction bases left unmatched: 3. Per germline, CDR1 SNHLY and CDR2 FYNNEI. The CDR3 length is 16 residues. This CDR3 is CASSLGTSGAYNEQFF. CDR3 nucleotides: TGTGCCAGCAGTCTCGGGACTAGCGGGGCCTACAATGAGCAGTTCTTC.

The chain is built from TRBV27 and TRBJ2-7, with 7 bases that match TRBD1. V trimming: 6 bases; J trimming: 3 bases; junction bases outside the gene matches: 14. The CDR3 has 16 amino acids. CDR1 is MNHEY, CDR2 SMNVEV, per germline (reference sequence). CDR3 DNA: TGTGCCAGCAGGCAACGTGGCAGGGGGATTAACTACGAGCAGTACTTC. Encoded protein: CASRQRGRGINYEQYF.

The V gene is TRBV30, the J gene TRBJ2-7; no clear D gene. V gave up 0 bases and J gave up 3 bases, with 15 bases separating them. The CDR3 covers 15 residues. Germline CDR1 reads GTSNPN; CDR2 reads SVGIG (reference sequence). For the CDR3, the DNA is TGTGCCTGGAGTGTAAGTAGACAAGGAAACTACGAGCAGTACTTC. Its protein product is CAWSVSRQGNYEQYF.

Turning to this clone: Distinct nucleotide sequences in the sample also encode this CDR3. The rearrangement uses TRBV5-6 and TRBJ2-7; D remains unclear. Germline values: CDR1 SGHDT, CDR2 YYEEEE. Trimming removed 0 bases from V and 0 bases from J, with 4 bases in between. CDR3 size: 13 residues. CDR3 bases: TGTGCCAGCAGCTTGGTTAGCTCCTACGAGCAGTACTTC. The encoded protein is CASSLVSSYEQYF.

This rearrangement joins TRBV10-2 to TRBJ2-7; the match to TRBD2 covers 8 bases. Unmatched junction bases numbered 14, after V lost 7 bases and J lost 0 bases. Germline V gene data show CDR1 as WSHSY and CDR2 as SAAADI. CDR3 size: 17 residues. CDR3 bases: TGCGCCAGCATAGGGGAGGCGGGGGGAGGTTCCTCCTACGAGCAGTACTTC. It codes for CASIGEAGGGSSYEQYF.

The V and J genes are TRBV9 and TRBJ2-7; tentative D call: TRBD2 (6 bases). Trimming left V 9 bases short and J 0 bases short, with 16 bases between. Germline lookup yields CDR1 SGDLS and CDR2 YYNGEE. This CDR3 comprises 14 residues. Here the CDR3 DNA reads TGTGCCAACCCGGCGGAGGGGAGCTCCTACGAGCAGTACTTC. Translation: CANPAEGSSYEQYF.

The J gene is TRBJ2-2, the V gene TRBV28, with TRBD1 matching 8 bases. CDR3 length equals 16 residues. The germline gives CDR1 MDHEN, CDR2 SYDVKM. The trim removed 5 bases at V and 1 base at J, leaving 6 bases unmatched. CDR3 amino acids: CASSPAGTGNTGELFF. CDR3 DNA sequence: TGTGCCAGCAGTCCGGCCGGGACAGGGAACACCGGGGAGCTGTTTTTT.

The chain recombines TRBV7-8 with TRBJ1-4, with a tentative D call TRBD1 (5 bases). Trimming removed 0 bases at V and 8 bases at J, with 19 bases between. The CDR3 covers 17 residues. Germline values: CDR1 SGHVS, CDR2 FQNEAQ. This CDR3 reads CASSLAGPGDVREKLFF. The CDR3 DNA reads TGTGCCAGCAGCTTAGCTGGCCCGGGGGACGTTCGGGAAAAACTGTTTTTT.

This chain connects TRBV5-6 to TRBJ2-7, with D uncertain. The CDR3 is 14 amino acids. V was clipped by 0 bases and J by 5 bases, with 12 bases between them. CDR1 is SGHDT, CDR2 YYEEEE, per germline. This CDR3 reads CASSLALDANEQYF. Written as DNA, the CDR3 is TGTGCCAGCAGCTTGGCCCTGGACGCGAACGAGCAGTACTTC. Supplemented by reference TRBV5-6 and TRBJ2-7, the full variable domain reads DAGVTQSPTHLIKTRGQQVTLRCSPKSGHDTVSWYQQALGQGPQFIFQYYEEEERQRGNFPDRFSGHQFPNYSSELNVNALLLGDSALYLCASSLALDANEQYFGPGTRLTVT.

The genes are TRBV7-9 and TRBJ2-5, with D possibly TRBD1 on 6 matching bases. V dropped 1 base and J dropped 5 bases, with 14 bases sitting between them. There are 15 residues in the CDR3. CDR1 is SEHNR and CDR2 is FQNEAQ in the germline V gene (reference sequence). The CDR3 here is CASSLGAQGTETQYF. The DNA for the CDR3 is TGTGCCAGCAGCTTAGGGGCGCAGGGGACGGAGACCCAGTACTTC. Looking up the rest from reference TRBV7-9 and TRBJ2-5 gives the full variable domain: DTGVSQNPRHKITKRGQNVTFRCDPISEHNRLYWYRQTLGQGPEFLTYFQNEAQLEKSRLLSDRFSAERPKGSFSTLEIQRTEQGDSAMYLCASSLGAQGTETQYFGPGTRLLVL.

This chain joins TRBV7-9 and TRBJ2-1; the D gene is possibly TRBD1 (6 bases). Germline V gene data show CDR1 as SEHNR and CDR2 as FQNEAQ (reference sequence). The ends were cut back, 5 bases at V and 4 bases at J, with 18 bases in the middle. There are 16 residues in the CDR3. The CDR3 DNA reads as TGTGCCAGCAGCCCTATGTTGCGCAGGGGTTACAATGAGCAGTTCTTC. This codes for CASSPMLRRGYNEQFF.

The V and J genes are TRBV7-9 and TRBJ1-1, with TRBD1 matching over 8 bases. Germline V CDR1 and CDR2: SEHNR, FQNEAQ (reference sequence). This CDR3 is 13 amino acids long. J gave up 3 bases and V 6 bases, and 3 bases lay outside the gene matches. The CDR3 is CASRSTGDTEAFF. DNA of the CDR3: TGTGCCAGCAGATCGACAGGGGACACTGAAGCTTTCTTT.

The rearrangement uses TRBV2 and TRBJ2-3; D unresolved. V was shortened by 9 bases and J by 0 bases, with 10 bases between the two germline ends. The CDR3 has 13 residues. Germline V gene data show CDR1 as SNHLY and CDR2 as FYNNEI. In DNA form, the CDR3 reads TGTGCCAGTCTCACGGTTAGCACAGATACGCAGTATTTT. Protein: CASLTVSTDTQYF.

The rearrangement joins TRBV2 to TRBJ2-5; TRBD2 agrees at 8 bases. The V segment lost 5 bases and the J segment 7 bases; nucleotides outside the gene matches: 12. Germline V lookup: CDR1 SNHLY, CDR2 FYNNEI. CDR3 length: 15 residues. CDR3 coding DNA: TGTGCCAGCAGTCTAACCGTGAGCGGGGGTGGGACCCAGTACTTC. It encodes CASSLTVSGGGTQYF.

J is TRBJ2-3 and V is TRBV7-9, with TRBD2 as a possible D gene (5 bases). The CDR3 is made up of 15 amino acids. V was shortened by 4 bases and J by 5 bases, with 16 bases between the two germline ends. Germline V CDR1 and CDR2: SEHNR, FQNEAQ (reference sequence). Here the CDR3 reads CASSSTSTEGDTQYF. The CDR3 DNA sequence: TGTGCCAGCAGCTCCACCTCTACTGAGGGAGATACGCAGTATTTT.